This is a list of T cell receptor beta chains from one sample in a study of early T cells in non-severe SARS-CoV-2 infection. TCRdb fed the 5' RACE reads into MiXCR, producing one record per CDR3 protein. The table lists around 80,000 distinct CDR3 sequences, roughly 13% of them singletons, with approximately 1.3% in the top ten. The specimen sequenced was whole blood. The receptors here all came from an adult who was a healthcare worker with PCR-confirmed SARS-CoV-2 infection or an uninfected control (not recorded which). The conserved cysteine and the conserved F or W are not part of the CDR3 here. Each record gives: V gene, CDR3 length, J gene, D gene, CDR3 protein. A D gene is named only where the DNA matches it firmly.

>TRBV5-6|10|TRBJ2-3|.
ASSLGADTQY
>TRBV15|14|TRBJ1-1|.
ATSSGRTVENTEAF
>TRBV19|12|TRBJ2-5|.
ASRSDRIQETQY
>TRBV6-6|10|TRBJ2-3|.
ASRTVGDTQY
>TRBV3-1|13|TRBJ1-3|TRBD1
ASSLRDSSENTIY
>TRBV29-1|10|TRBJ1-3|.
SVEGTGNTIY
>TRBV20-1|13|TRBJ2-7|TRBD1
SARVLGTGVNEQY
>TRBV5-5|11|TRBJ2-1|.
ASSLVRYNEQF
>TRBV14|13|TRBJ1-3|.
ASSHRQVSGNTIY
>TRBV24-1|14|TRBJ2-1|.
ATSDLSPGRNNEQF
>TRBV3-1|11|TRBJ2-7|.
ASSQQGIHEQY
>TRBV2|12|TRBJ1-1|.
ASREGGGTTEAF
>TRBV7-9|12|TRBJ1-4|TRBD1
ASGEDRVDEKLL
>TRBV2|10|TRBJ2-3|.
ASSGNTDTQY
>TRBV29-1|11|TRBJ1-2|TRBD1
SVTPRQGNGYT
>TRBV5-1|13|TRBJ1-1|.
ASRENTAGWTEAF
>TRBV7-9|13|TRBJ2-5|.
ASSSPTGAQETQY
>TRBV6-5|14|TRBJ1-3|.
ASSYSSSGQANTIY
>TRBV11-2|12|TRBJ1-1|TRBD1
ASSLGAGGNEAF
>TRBV3-1|13|TRBJ1-2|TRBD1
ASSQSSGQSYGYT
>TRBV5-1|14|TRBJ2-2|.
ASSFSTKANTGELF
>TRBV7-9|14|TRBJ2-5|.
ASSPLRTETQETQY
>TRBV5-4|13|TRBJ2-3|.
ASSLMSGPTDTQY
>TRBV7-2|12|TRBJ1-2|TRBD1
ASSSGTGSYGYT
>TRBV6-2/TRBV6-3|13|TRBJ1-1|.
ASSWMVGRNTEAF
>TRBV12-3/TRBV12-4|9|TRBJ1-2|.
ASARQASYT
>TRBV5-6|13|TRBJ2-2|TRBD2
ASSTLADHPGELF
>TRBV29-1|11|TRBJ1-2|TRBD1
SAGTGFNYGYT